The 16 T cell receptor beta chains presented below share a single source sample, sequenced in a study of beta chain features in type 1 diabetes. The authors reverse transcribed all of the isolated RNA, so sequencing captured expressed TCRB transcripts. Profiled with immunoSEQ multiplex PCR; TCRdb holds only in-frame clones, not every one. This table holds a few hundred thousand clones, approximately 31% found once. The sample comprised naive CD4+ T cells from blood. The source is a young man in good health.

This clone came up a few times. J is TRBJ2-3 and V is TRBV29-1, with TRBD2 matching over 10 bases. From germline, CDR1 is SQVTM and CDR2 ANQGSEA. V trimming: 7 bases; J trimming: 5 bases; junction bases outside the gene matches: 6. The CDR3 runs 13 residues. This CDR3 is CSARLAGVDTQYF. Written as DNA, the CDR3 is TGCAGCGCCCGACTAGCGGGCGTAGATACGCAGTATTTT.

This clone was picked up a small number of times. The sample holds other DNA sequences that translate to the same CDR3. The chain links TRBV10-3 to TRBJ1-1; 9 nucleotides match TRBD1. This CDR3 has 15 residues. Unmatched junction bases numbered 3, after V lost 0 bases and J lost 4 bases. Germline V CDR1 and CDR2: ENHRY, SYGVKD. The CDR3 sequence is CAISESGQGSTEAFF. As DNA, the CDR3 is TGTGCCATCAGTGAGTCGGGACAGGGCAGCACTGAAGCTTTCTTT.

The chain couples TRBV10-3 to TRBJ2-1, with 7 positions matching TRBD1. The germline V gene encodes CDR1 ENHRY and CDR2 SYGVKD. V was pared by 2 bases and J by 2 bases, with 6 bases of the junction left unmatched. CDR3 length: 16 residues. CDR3 residues: CAISEASGTAYNEQFF. CDR3 bases: TGTGCCATCAGTGAGGCCTCCGGGACAGCCTACAATGAGCAGTTCTTC.

This clone has just a few counts. The V gene is TRBV7-2, the J gene TRBJ2-5; TRBD1 might be the D (5 bases). Deletions cut 7 bases from V and 5 bases from J, with 17 bases between. From germline, CDR1 is SGHTA and CDR2 FQGNSA. The CDR3 runs 14 residues. The CDR3, as DNA: TGTGCCAGCAACGACAGCCCGGTGGTGGAGACCCAGTACTTC. It yields the protein CASNDSPVVETQYF.

This clone has a handful of counts. The chain has TRBV11-2 and TRBJ2-2; D not certain. This CDR3 contains 16 residues. Trimming took 5 bases from V and 4 from J, leaving 17 bases between them. The germline CDR1 and CDR2 sequences are SGHAT and FQNNGV. In nucleotides, the CDR3 is TGTGCCAGCAGCGCTTTACCCCTTTTGCCCACCGGGGAGCTGTTTTTT. It translates to CASSALPLLPTGELFF.

This clone has more than one count but fewer than ten. V and J are TRBV7-2 and TRBJ2-7, with D possibly matching TRBD2 (5 bases). Germline values: CDR1 SGHTA, CDR2 FQGNSA. CDR3 length equals 12 residues. Trimming shortened V by 5 bases and J by 4 bases, and 9 bases separated the two germline ends. This chain's CDR3 is CASSQLGYEQYF. CDR3 coding DNA: TGTGCCAGCAGCCAACTAGGGTACGAGCAGTACTTC.

J is TRBJ2-1 and V is TRBV30; the D is unclear. This CDR3 contains 14 residues. CDR1 and CDR2 (germline): GTSNPN, SVGIG (reference sequence). Trimming left V 0 bases short and J 5 bases short, with 11 bases between. CDR3 region: CAWSVKGKNNEQFF. The CDR3 DNA is TGTGCCTGGAGTGTAAAGGGAAAGAACAATGAGCAGTTCTTC.

The rearrangement uses TRBV11-3 and TRBJ2-5, with TRBD1 matching 9 bases. The V gene's germline CDR1 is SGHNT and CDR2 YENEEA. After removal of 1 base from V and 5 bases from J, the junction contained 11 bases not matched to a gene. The CDR3 contains 17 residues. The CDR3 spells CASSLGPGTGSTETQYF. CDR3 coding DNA: TGTGCCAGCAGCTTAGGCCCCGGGACAGGGTCGACGGAGACCCAGTACTTC.

This clone occurred a few times. V and J are TRBV18 and TRBJ2-1; TRBD2 agrees at 9 bases. CDR3 length: 15 residues. Per germline, CDR1 KGHSH and CDR2 LQKENI. V trimming: 6 bases; J trimming: 6 bases; junction bases outside the gene matches: 9. CDR3 in amino acids: CASSPGSGSVNEQFF. The CDR3 nucleotides read TGTGCCAGCTCGCCTGGTAGCGGGAGCGTCAATGAGCAGTTCTTC.

The V and J genes are TRBV30 and TRBJ2-1, with 9 bases fitting TRBD2. This CDR3 has 16 residues. V was pared by 0 bases and J by 4 bases, with 7 bases of the junction left unmatched. The germline CDR1 and CDR2 sequences are GTSNPN and SVGIG (reference sequence). CDR3 protein: CAWSVQLAGIYNEQFF. CDR3 sequence (DNA): TGTGCCTGGAGTGTACAACTAGCGGGCATATACAATGAGCAGTTCTTC.

This clone has just a few counts. The rearrangement links TRBV30 to TRBJ1-2, with no clear D. This CDR3 region has 11 residues. Germline V gives CDR1 GTSNPN, CDR2 SVGIG (reference sequence). V lost 4 bases, J lost 4 bases, and 7 bases lay in between. The CDR3 is CAWTGSYGYTF. The CDR3 DNA reads TGTGCCTGGACCGGGTCCTATGGCTACACCTTC.

Regarding this clone: The sample holds other DNA sequences that translate to the same CDR3. The CDR3 protein is CSVGGPTDTQYF. The CDR3 nucleotides are TGCAGCGTTGGCGGGCCCACAGATACGCAGTATTTT. V is TRBV29-1 and J is TRBJ2-3, with D possibly matching TRBD2 (5 bases). Trimming took 4 bases from V and 2 from J, leaving 7 bases between them. CDR1 SQVTM and CDR2 ANQGSEA come from the germline V gene. The CDR3 spans 12 residues.

This clone has just a few counts. V gene TRBV29-1 combines with J gene TRBJ2-1; the D gene could be TRBD1 or TRBD2 (6 bases each). The germline V and J ends were trimmed by 1 base and 3 bases, with 13 bases remaining between them. Germline values: CDR1 SQVTM, CDR2 ANQGSEA. This CDR3 contains 15 residues. CDR3: CSVEGGGGGYNEQFF. CDR3 bases: TGCAGCGTTGAAGGGGGAGGAGGGGGCTACAATGAGCAGTTCTTC.

The count of this clone is one. The rearrangement uses TRBV11-2 and TRBJ2-3; 10 nucleotides agree with TRBD2. Germline V gives CDR1 SGHAT, CDR2 FQNNGV. The CDR3 totals 18 residues. The J segment lost 7 bases and the V segment lost 1 base, leaving 14 bases of the junction unmatched. The CDR3 DNA sequence: TGTGCCAGCAGCTTAGGCCTGTTGCTAGCGGGAGATTTCAATACGCAGTATTTT. Translation gives CASSLGLLLAGDFNTQYF. The full variable domain, in which reference TRBV11-2 and TRBJ2-3 provide the parts outside the CDR3, is EAGVAQSPRYKIIEKRQSVAFWCNPISGHATLYWYQQILGQGPKLLIQFQNNGVVDDSQLPKDRFSAERLKGVDSTLKIQPAKLEDSAVYLCASSLGLLLAGDFNTQYFGPGTRLTVL.

The chain uses TRBV7-9 and TRBJ2-1; weak D call: TRBD2 (6 bases). The CDR3 consists of 16 residues. The germline CDR1 and CDR2 sequences are SEHNR and FQNEAQ (reference sequence). Trimming stripped 2 bases from V and 3 bases from J, with 14 bases between. Written as DNA, the CDR3 is TGTGCCAGCAGCTTAAGCGCTAGCGTGAACTACAATGAGCAGTTCTTC. Translation: CASSLSASVNYNEQFF.

This clone was picked up one time. The chain uses TRBV7-2 and TRBJ2-7; D is perhaps TRBD2 (6 bases). Germline V gene lookup returns CDR1 SGHTA and CDR2 FQGNSA. V was shortened by 3 bases and J by 4 bases, with 10 bases between the two germline ends. CDR3 length: 13 amino acids. Written as DNA, the CDR3 is TGTGCCAGCAGCTTGGGGCGGGGTTACGAGCAGTACTTC. This gives the protein CASSLGRGYEQYF.